This T cell receptor beta chain was recorded in a study of blood T cells in healthy people across ages. Study-wide results and limits: Donors of long life had a larger count of naive CD4+ cells and greater diversity than aged donors. TCR beta diversity tracked closely with naive T cell percentage.

Primed by a sample-barcoded 5' primer and a J-beta primer mix, a second PCR proceeded for 7 to 11 cycles. TCRdb used MiXCR to reprocess the 5' RACE reads, holding one entry per CDR3 protein. Among about 680,000 distinct CDR3 sequences listed, 49% were seen once. It was roughly 10 milliliters of peripheral blood that were drawn from each donor. Total RNA extraction produced at least 5 micrograms (per sample) for the study. To note about this clonotype: What it binds is unknown.

Specimen: blood. This receptor was identified in a woman aged 55 to 70 in good health.

CDR3 coding DNA: TGCAGTGCTATACTAGCGGGAGTTATCCCGTACGAGCAGTACTTC. Protein: CSAILAGVIPYEQYF. The V and J genes are TRBV20-1 and TRBJ2-7, with 11 nucleotides matching TRBD2. CDR3 size: 15 residues. V lost 4 bases to trimming and J lost 4 bases; unmatched junction nucleotides: 9. Germline V gene lookup returns CDR1 DFQATT and CDR2 SNEGSKA (reference sequence).